This entry features one T cell receptor (beta chain) sequence. Its cognate antigen is unknown. This specimen belongs to a study of monozygotic twins with inflammatory bowel disease. This CDR3 has 14 amino acids. Per germline, CDR1 MNHNS and CDR2 SASEGT. Study-level points and caveats: The data offered no way to tell different T cell subtypes apart.

Following a re-call of the 5' RACE reads, TCRdb has one entry per CDR3 protein and lacks DNA. The listing contains about 210,000 distinct CDR3 sequences. The specimen was blood. The clonotype originates from a human donor with ulcerative colitis or Crohn's disease, or a healthy co-twin of an affected twin (not recorded which). J is TRBJ1-5 and V is TRBV6-1; TCRdb indicates TRBD1, and absent DNA this call remains unverified. CDR3 sequence: CASSDRGSTQPQHF.